The next 32 T cell receptor beta chains were all read from a single sample in a study of PD-1 blockade in classical Hodgkin lymphoma. Time point: cycle 4 day 1 (C4D1), after five to seven weeks of nivolumab. With no exception, relapse followed autologous stem cell transplantation in all patients, and brentuximab vedotin exposure varied. Thawed PBMCs supplied CD8+ T cells via magnetic negative selection. Assay: immunoSEQ multiplex PCR; the TCRdb copy retains only in-frame clones and omits some. The sample includes just under 20,000 clones, less than 90% of them seen just once. Sequenced material: CD8+ T cells from blood, taken before the fourth cycle of nivolumab. These receptors all stem from a human donor with classical Hodgkin lymphoma.

The V gene is TRBV7-8, the J gene TRBJ2-7, with D perhaps matching TRBD1 (6 bases). The CDR3 covers 15 residues. Germline V lookup: CDR1 SGHVS, CDR2 FQNEAQ. V gave up 5 bases and J gave up 2 bases, with 16 bases separating them. The CDR3 DNA is TGTGCCAGCAGCCCTCTTGGGACACGGACCTACGAGCAGTACTTC. It codes for CASSPLGTRTYEQYF.

CDR3 sequence (DNA): TGTGCCAGCAGCCAGACCGTAGGGACCACGGAGACCCAGTACTTC. Amino acids: CASSQTVGTTETQYF. The chain employs TRBV4-2 and TRBJ2-5; possibly TRBD1 or TRBD2 for D (5 bases each). In germline, CDR1 is LGHNA, CDR2 YNFKEQ. The V and J ends lost 3 bases and 5 bases respectively, with 16 bases between them. CDR3 length: 15 amino acids.

The chain joins TRBV4-1 to TRBJ2-6; D is ambiguous. Germline V gene lookup returns CDR1 MGHRA and CDR2 YSYEKL. The CDR3 extends over 11 amino acids. V gave up 6 bases and J gave up 12 bases, with 9 bases separating them. CDR3 protein: CASSLGGVLTF. The CDR3 DNA is TGCGCCAGCAGTCTTGGCGGCGTCCTGACTTTC.

This clone was picked up a small number of times. V is TRBV28 and J is TRBJ2-5; D perhaps matches TRBD1 (7 bases). Germline V lookup: CDR1 MDHEN, CDR2 SYDVKM. This CDR3 spans 13 amino acids. Trimming left V 9 bases short and J 12 bases short, with 23 bases between. CDR3 nucleotides: TGTGCCAGTGGGGGGACAGCTCAGACTTTAAAGTACTTC. It translates to CASGGTAQTLKYF.

V and J are TRBV9 and TRBJ1-1; D remains unclear. This CDR3 comprises 13 residues. The germline V and J ends were trimmed by 4 bases and 0 bases, with 7 bases remaining between them. Germline V gene lookup returns CDR1 SGDLS and CDR2 YYNGEE. CDR3 region: CASSPGVNTEAFF. The CDR3 region has the DNA TGTGCCAGCAGCCCTGGAGTGAACACTGAAGCTTTCTTT. Filled out from reference TRBV9 and TRBJ1-1, the complete variable domain reads DSGVTQTPKHLITATGQRVTLRCSPRSGDLSVYWYQQSLDQGLQFLIQYYNGEERAKGNILERFSAQQFPDLHSELNLSSLELGDSALYFCASSPGVNTEAFFGQGTRLTVV.

The gene calls are TRBV30 and TRBJ2-3; a possible D gene is TRBD2 (6 bases). This CDR3 contains 15 residues. CDR1 is GTSNPN and CDR2 is SVGIG in the germline V gene (reference sequence). V lost 0 bases, J lost 2 bases, and 12 bases lay in between. CDR3 residues: CAWSVGGETTDTQYF. The CDR3, as DNA: TGTGCCTGGAGTGTAGGCGGGGAGACCACAGATACGCAGTATTTT. Full variable domain (missing parts from reference TRBV30 and TRBJ2-3): SQTIHQWPATLVQPVGSPLSLECTVEGTSNPNLYWYRQAAGRGLQLLFYSVGIGQISSEVPQNLSASRPQDRQFILSSKKLLLSDSGFYLCAWSVGGETTDTQYFGPGTRLTVL.

The chain combines TRBV27 with TRBJ1-1; no clear D gene. From germline, CDR1 is MNHEY and CDR2 SMNVEV (reference sequence). The CDR3 sequence is 12 residues long. Trimming cost V 8 bases and J 4 bases, with 11 bases left between them. In DNA form, the CDR3 reads TGTGCCAGCGTAGGGATCGGCACTGAAGCTTTCTTT. Protein product: CASVGIGTEAFF.

This clone was picked up one time. The rearrangement uses TRBV5-4 and TRBJ2-7; no definite D call. V was trimmed by 0 bases and J by 3 bases, leaving 7 bases between them. The CDR3 covers 13 residues. The germline V gene has CDR1 SGHNT and CDR2 YYREEE (reference sequence). Here the CDR3 DNA reads TGTGCCAGCAGCTTGGGCAGGAACTACGAGCAGTACTTC. Translating gives CASSLGRNYEQYF.

This rearrangement joins TRBV27 to TRBJ2-7; D gene uncertain. This CDR3 has 12 residues. V was pared by 4 bases and J by 5 bases, with 9 bases between. CDR1 is MNHEY, CDR2 SMNVEV, per germline (reference sequence). Written as DNA, the CDR3 is TGTGCCAGCAGTTCCACAGTACACGAGCAGTACTTC. Its protein is CASSSTVHEQYF.

This clone was seen only once. V usage is TRBV6-1 and J usage is TRBJ2-3; TRBD2 matches at 7 bases. The length of the CDR3 is 13 residues. Germline V gene data show CDR1 as MNHNS and CDR2 as SASEGT. Trimming at V came to 11 bases and at J to 2 bases, leaving 7 bases not matched to a gene. The CDR3 DNA reads as TGTGCCGGAACGAGCGGGATCACAGATACGCAGTATTTT. Encoded protein: CAGTSGITDTQYF.

The V call is TRBV6-1, the J call TRBJ2-7; tentative D call: TRBD2 (5 bases). The CDR3 runs to 11 residues. Germline values: CDR1 MNHNS, CDR2 SASEGT. The germline V and J ends were trimmed by 6 bases and 3 bases, with 6 bases remaining between them. The CDR3 is CASSRDYEQYF. CDR3 bases: TGTGCCAGCAGCCGGGACTACGAGCAGTACTTC.

The CDR3 is CASSTGSFSTDTQYF. CDR3 sequence (DNA): TGTGCCAGCAGTACAGGGTCATTTAGCACAGATACGCAGTATTTT. The chain recombines TRBV28 with TRBJ2-3; D possibly corresponds to TRBD1 (6 bases). Trimming left V 5 bases short and J 0 bases short, with 12 bases between. The V gene's germline CDR1 is MDHEN and CDR2 SYDVKM. This CDR3 contains 15 residues.

The CDR3 region has the DNA TGTGCCAGCAGCCAAGAGGGGGGCGGGACTAGGGAAGAGAATGAGCAGTTCTTC. Translation gives CASSQEGGGTREENEQFF. The rearrangement links TRBV4-2 to TRBJ2-1; 8 bases are a match to TRBD2. J lost 7 bases, V lost 0 bases, and 14 bases had no gene match. The CDR3 spans 18 residues. Germline values: CDR1 LGHNA, CDR2 YNFKEQ.

The DNA of the CDR3 is TGTGCCAGCAGTGAATTAGGACTAGCGGGGAGTAACACCGGGGAGCTGTTTTTT. Protein: CASSELGLAGSNTGELFF. V usage is TRBV25-1 and J usage is TRBJ2-2; 12 bases align to TRBD2. This CDR3 comprises 18 residues. Germline trimming cut 1 base from V and 2 bases from J; bases unmatched to any gene: 5. Per the germline V gene, CDR1 is MGHDK and CDR2 is SYGVNS.

This rearrangement joins TRBV21-1 to TRBJ1-5. TRBV21-1 is marked as a pseudogene. This CDR3 comprises 17 residues. The CDR3 nucleotides are TGTGCCAGCAGCCTAAACCGGGACCTTAGAGGCAATCAGCCCCAGCATTTT. Its protein product is CASSLNRDLRGNQPQHF.

CDR3 nucleotide sequence: TGTGCCAGCAGCTTAGTGTGGCAACCGAGTTTTCTACCTAACTATGGCTACACCTTC. Translating it yields CASSLVWQPSFLPNYGYTF. V gene TRBV11-2 combines with J gene TRBJ1-2; unclear D gene. Germline CDR1 reads SGHAT; CDR2 reads FQNNGV. This CDR3 is 19 amino acids long. Trimming removed 1 base at V and 0 bases at J, with 21 bases between.

This chain joins TRBV27 and TRBJ2-1, with TRBD1 as a possible D gene (6 bases). V dropped 1 base and J dropped 2 bases, with 21 bases sitting between them. Germline V gives CDR1 MNHEY, CDR2 SMNVEV (reference sequence). This CDR3 contains 19 residues. CDR3 sequence reads: CASSLFGGAYRDTYNEQFF. The CDR3 DNA follows: TGTGCCAGCAGTTTATTTGGTGGGGCTTACCGGGACACCTACAATGAGCAGTTCTTC.

This chain uses TRBV25-1 with TRBJ2-7; 11 nucleotides match TRBD1. The CDR3 loop spans 16 amino acids. Looked up from germline, CDR1 is MGHDK and CDR2 is SYGVNS. J lost 6 bases, V lost 4 bases, and 11 bases had no gene match. CDR3 bases: TGTGCCAGCAGTGCTAGGACAGGGGGCGCGGAGGGCGAGCAGTACTTC. It specifies CASSARTGGAEGEQYF.

The chain has TRBV6-1 and TRBJ2-7; the match to TRBD2 covers 7 bases. Trimming took 1 base from V and 5 from J; bases not matched to a gene: 8. The CDR3 contains 15 residues. Germline CDR1 and CDR2: MNHNS and SASEGT. The CDR3 is CASSEVAGRVDEQYF. The CDR3 nucleotides read TGTGCCAGCAGTGAAGTGGCAGGGAGGGTGGACGAGCAGTACTTC.

This clone has a handful of counts. The chain couples TRBV9 to TRBJ2-7; D is undetermined. Germline V gene data show CDR1 as SGDLS and CDR2 as YYNGEE. The length of the CDR3 is 14 residues. V was pared by 0 bases and J by 2 bases, with 9 bases between. The CDR3 reads CASSVEALTYEQYF. The CDR3 nucleotides are TGTGCCAGCAGCGTAGAAGCTTTAACCTACGAGCAGTACTTC. Full variable domain (remainder filled in from reference TRBV9 and TRBJ2-7): DSGVTQTPKHLITATGQRVTLRCSPRSGDLSVYWYQQSLDQGLQFLIQYYNGEERAKGNILERFSAQQFPDLHSELNLSSLELGDSALYFCASSVEALTYEQYFGPGTRLTVT.

The rearrangement joins TRBV27 to TRBJ1-1; D gene uncertain. Trimming pared 6 bases from V and 1 base from J, leaving 6 bases between. Looked up from germline, CDR1 is MNHEY and CDR2 is SMNVEV (reference sequence). The CDR3 runs to 12 residues. The CDR3 DNA sequence: TGTGCCAGCAGGACTGGGAACACTGAAGCTTTCTTT. This codes for CASRTGNTEAFF.

V gene TRBV2 combines with J gene TRBJ2-7; 9 nucleotides align to TRBD1. In germline, CDR1 is SNHLY, CDR2 FYNNEI. This CDR3 is 14 amino acids long. Trimming took 2 bases from V and 4 from J; bases not matched to a gene: 3. CDR3 DNA: TGTGCCAGCAGTGAATACAGGGGGCATTACGAGCAGTACTTC. It specifies CASSEYRGHYEQYF.

This clone was picked up one time. V is TRBV19 and J is TRBJ1-5, with D tentatively TRBD1 (6 bases). Germline V gene lookup returns CDR1 LNHDA and CDR2 SQIVND (reference sequence). This CDR3 region has 15 residues. V shed 2 bases and J shed 1 base, with 9 bases lying between them. The CDR3 bases are TGTGCCAGTAGTATAAAAGGGGGGAGCAATCAGCCCCAGCATTTT. It encodes CASSIKGGSNQPQHF.

This chain links TRBV7-6 with TRBJ2-5; the D is unclear. The germline gives CDR1 SGHVS, CDR2 FNYEAQ. The CDR3 consists of 13 residues. V shed 6 bases and J shed 1 base, with 9 bases lying between them. CDR3 coding DNA: TGTGCCAGCAGTCACATATCCCAAGAGACCCAGTACTTC. It encodes CASSHISQETQYF.

This chain joins TRBV27 and TRBJ2-7; unclear D gene. V was shortened by 6 bases and J by 3 bases, with 27 bases between the two germline ends. The CDR3 extends over 18 amino acids. Looked up from germline, CDR1 is MNHEY and CDR2 is SMNVEV (reference sequence). DNA for the CDR3: TGTGCCAGCAGCTTTGGCCTACGGGTTAAGGGTTGGGTCTACGAGCAGTACTTC. Its translation: CASSFGLRVKGWVYEQYF.

The chain has TRBV28 and TRBJ1-2; 7 positions agree with TRBD1. The germline CDR1 and CDR2 sequences are MDHEN and SYDVKM. CDR3 length: 15 amino acids. The J segment lost 1 base and the V segment lost 0 bases, leaving 2 bases of the junction unmatched. DNA of the CDR3: TGTGCCAGCAGTTTATGCAGGGGGTGTAACTATGGCTACACCTTC. Translating it yields CASSLCRGCNYGYTF.

V is TRBV30 and J is TRBJ2-3; TRBD2 matches 8 bases. V dropped 8 bases and J dropped 0; count of bases not matched to a gene: 16. CDR3 size: 17 residues. CDR1 GTSNPN and CDR2 SVGIG come from the germline V gene (reference sequence). The CDR3 DNA reads TGTGCCAGCCAGGAATTAGCGGGAAATCCTAGCACAGATACGCAGTATTTT. It codes for CASQELAGNPSTDTQYF.

The chain recombines TRBV5-4 with TRBJ2-6, with 7 bases lining up with TRBD1. The CDR3 consists of 17 residues. Germline lookup yields CDR1 SGHNT and CDR2 YYREEE (reference sequence). Trimming cost V 0 bases and J 2 bases; bases outside gene matches: 5. The CDR3: CASSLGGGSPGANVLTF. The CDR3 coding sequence is TGTGCCAGCAGCTTGGGAGGGGGCTCTCCTGGGGCCAACGTCCTGACTTTC. Based on the CDR3 plus reference TRBV5-4 and TRBJ2-6, the full variable domain is ETGVTQSPTHLIKTRGQQVTLRCSSQSGHNTVSWYQQALGQGPQFIFQYYREEENGRGNFPPRFSGLQFPNYSSELNVNALELDDSALYLCASSLGGGSPGANVLTFGAGSRLTVL.

V and J are TRBV27 and TRBJ2-5, with 7 bases identical to TRBD1. Germline-derived CDR1 and CDR2 are MNHEY and SMNVEV (reference sequence). The CDR3 contains 12 residues. V gave up 10 bases and J gave up 1 base; unmatched junction bases: 3. The CDR3 protein is CATWDSQETQYF. The DNA of the CDR3 is TGTGCCACCTGGGACAGCCAAGAGACCCAGTACTTC.

V and J are TRBV5-1 and TRBJ2-5; 9 bases map to TRBD2. Germline V gene lookup returns CDR1 SGHRS and CDR2 YFSETQ. The CDR3 contains 17 residues. Losses at the gene ends were 0 bases for V and 5 bases for J; bases not matched to a gene: 11. The CDR3 DNA follows: TGCGCCAGCAGCTTGGCCGGACAAGCGGGAGGTTTCGAGACCCAGTACTTC. Residues: CASSLAGQAGGFETQYF.

The chain carries TRBV19 and TRBJ2-7, with 8 bases that match TRBD2. The CDR3 has 14 residues. Per the germline V gene, CDR1 is LNHDA and CDR2 is SQIVND (reference sequence). Unmatched junction bases numbered 4, after V lost 5 bases and J lost 1 base. As DNA, the CDR3 is TGTGCCAGTAGTGCGGAGCGGGGGTCCTACGAGCAGTACTTC. This codes for CASSAERGSYEQYF.

This clone was seen more than once but under ten times. The genes are TRBV7-9 and TRBJ2-3; the D is unclear. CDR3 size: 12 residues. Trimming left V 8 bases short and J 6 bases short, with 12 bases between. Looked up from germline, CDR1 is SEHNR and CDR2 is FQNEAQ (reference sequence). CDR3 loop: CASAGYGDTQYF. In nucleotides, the CDR3 is TGTGCCAGCGCCGGTTACGGCGATACGCAGTATTTT.